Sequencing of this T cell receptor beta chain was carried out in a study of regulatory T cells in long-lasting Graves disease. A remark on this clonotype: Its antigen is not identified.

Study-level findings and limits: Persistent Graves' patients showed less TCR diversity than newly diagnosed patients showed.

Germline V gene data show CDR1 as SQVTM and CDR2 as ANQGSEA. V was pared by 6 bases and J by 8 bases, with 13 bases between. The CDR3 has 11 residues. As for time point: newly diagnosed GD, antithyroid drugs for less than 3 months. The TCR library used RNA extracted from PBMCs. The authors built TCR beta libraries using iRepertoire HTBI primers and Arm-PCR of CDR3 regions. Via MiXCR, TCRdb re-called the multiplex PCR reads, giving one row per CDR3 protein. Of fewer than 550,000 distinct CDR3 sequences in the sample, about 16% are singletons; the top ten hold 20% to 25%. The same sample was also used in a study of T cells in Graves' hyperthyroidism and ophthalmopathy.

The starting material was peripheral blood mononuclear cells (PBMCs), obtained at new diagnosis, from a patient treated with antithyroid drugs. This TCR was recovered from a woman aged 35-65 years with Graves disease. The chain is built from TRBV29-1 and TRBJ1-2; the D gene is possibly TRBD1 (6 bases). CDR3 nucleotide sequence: TGCAGCGTGTTACAGGGCCGCGGCTACACCTTC. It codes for CSVLQGRGYTF.